Listed here is a single T cell receptor beta chain. Its target is not known. CDR1 and CDR2 from the germline V gene are MNHEY and SVGAGI. The CDR3 is 13 residues long. V dropped 4 bases and J dropped 8 bases, with 12 bases sitting between them. This entry comes from a study of somatic mutations in cytotoxic T cells in rheumatoid arthritis. Study-wide points: Rheumatoid arthritis patients showed CD8+ clonality increasing with age, unlike healthy controls. Among under 75 patients, fewer than ten showed a largest CD8+ clone that surpassed 20% of CD8+ cells.

The assay was immunoSEQ multiplex PCR, and TCRdb's table has in-frame clones only and misses some. The sample includes some 18,000 clones, over 60% of them seen just once. This clonotype originated in an adult with rheumatoid arthritis. The V gene is TRBV6-5, the J gene TRBJ2-1, with D possibly matching TRBD1 (6 bases). The sequenced material came from CD8+ T cells sorted from blood. In nucleotides, the CDR3 is TGTGCCAGCAGTTCCGGACAGTGGCATGAGCAGTTCTTC. Translating it yields CASSSGQWHEQFF.